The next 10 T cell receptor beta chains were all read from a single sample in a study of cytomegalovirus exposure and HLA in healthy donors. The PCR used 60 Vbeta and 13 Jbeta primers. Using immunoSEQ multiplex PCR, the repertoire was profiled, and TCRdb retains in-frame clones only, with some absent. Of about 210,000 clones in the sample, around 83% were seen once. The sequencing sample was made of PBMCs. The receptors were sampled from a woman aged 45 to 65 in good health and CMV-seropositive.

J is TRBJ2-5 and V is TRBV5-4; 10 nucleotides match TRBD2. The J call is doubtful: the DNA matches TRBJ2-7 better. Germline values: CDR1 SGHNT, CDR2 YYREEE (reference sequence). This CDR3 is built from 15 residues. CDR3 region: CASSSRLAGVYEQYF. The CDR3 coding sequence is TGTGCCAGCAGCTCTAGACTAGCGGGCGTCTACGAGCAGTACTTC.

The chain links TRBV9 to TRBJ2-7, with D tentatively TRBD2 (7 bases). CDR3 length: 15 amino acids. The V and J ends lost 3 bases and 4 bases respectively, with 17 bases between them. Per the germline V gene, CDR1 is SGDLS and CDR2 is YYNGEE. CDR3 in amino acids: CASSARQDGRYEQYF. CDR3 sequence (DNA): TGTGCCAGCAGCGCAAGACAGGACGGGAGGTACGAGCAGTACTTC.

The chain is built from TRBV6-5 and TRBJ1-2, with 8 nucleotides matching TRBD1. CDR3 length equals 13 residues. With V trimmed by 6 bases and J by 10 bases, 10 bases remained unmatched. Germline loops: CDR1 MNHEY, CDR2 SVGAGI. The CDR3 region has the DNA TGTGCCAGCAGACGGGGACAGGAATTAGTCTACACCTTC. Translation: CASRRGQELVYTF.

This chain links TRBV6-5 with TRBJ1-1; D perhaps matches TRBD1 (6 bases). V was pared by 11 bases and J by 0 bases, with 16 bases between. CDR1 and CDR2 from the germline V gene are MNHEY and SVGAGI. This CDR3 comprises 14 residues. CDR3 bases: TGTGCCTCAACAGGGCCGAGGTTGAACACTGAAGCTTTCTTT. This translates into CASTGPRLNTEAFF.

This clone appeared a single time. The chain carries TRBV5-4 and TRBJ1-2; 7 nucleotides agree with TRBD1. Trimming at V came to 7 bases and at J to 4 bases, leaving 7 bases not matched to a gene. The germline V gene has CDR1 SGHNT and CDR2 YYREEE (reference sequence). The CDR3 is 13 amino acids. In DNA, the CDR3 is TGTGCCAGCCACTACAGGGGAGGCTATGGCTACACCTTC. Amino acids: CASHYRGGYGYTF.

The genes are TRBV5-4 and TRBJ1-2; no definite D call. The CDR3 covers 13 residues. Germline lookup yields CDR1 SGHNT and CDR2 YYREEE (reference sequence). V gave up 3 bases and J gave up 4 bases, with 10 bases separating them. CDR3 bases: TGTGCCAGCAGCTACTATCACGTCTATGGCTACACCTTC. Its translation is CASSYYHVYGYTF.

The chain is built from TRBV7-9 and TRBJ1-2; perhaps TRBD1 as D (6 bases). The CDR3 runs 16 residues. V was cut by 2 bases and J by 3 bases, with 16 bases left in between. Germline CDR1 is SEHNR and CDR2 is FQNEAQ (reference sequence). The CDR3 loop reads CASSLFLYEGDYGYTF. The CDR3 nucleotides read TGTGCCAGCAGCTTATTCTTGTACGAGGGGGACTATGGCTACACCTTC.

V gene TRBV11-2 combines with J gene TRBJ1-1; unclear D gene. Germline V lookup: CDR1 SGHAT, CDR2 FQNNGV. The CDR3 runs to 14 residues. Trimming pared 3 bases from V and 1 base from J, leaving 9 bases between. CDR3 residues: CASSFTKQNTEAFF. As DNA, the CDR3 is TGTGCCAGCAGCTTTACCAAGCAGAACACTGAAGCTTTCTTT.

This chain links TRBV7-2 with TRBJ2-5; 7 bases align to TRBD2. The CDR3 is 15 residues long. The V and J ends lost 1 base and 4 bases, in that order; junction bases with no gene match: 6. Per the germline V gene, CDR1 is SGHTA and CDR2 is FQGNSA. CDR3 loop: CASSLGVGEGETQYF. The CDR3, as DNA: TGTGCCAGCAGCTTAGGGGTCGGGGAGGGAGAGACCCAGTACTTC. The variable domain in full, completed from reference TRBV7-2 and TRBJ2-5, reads GAGVSQSPSNKVTEKGKDVELRCDPISGHTALYWYRQSLGQGLEFLIYFQGNSAPDKSGLPSDRFSAERTGGSVSTLTIQRTQQEDSAVYLCASSLGVGEGETQYFGPGTRLLVL.

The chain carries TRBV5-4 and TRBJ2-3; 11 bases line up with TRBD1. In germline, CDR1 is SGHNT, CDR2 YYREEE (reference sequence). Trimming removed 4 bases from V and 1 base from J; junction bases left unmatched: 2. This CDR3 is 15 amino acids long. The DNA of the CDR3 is TGTGCCAGCAGCCCGGACAGGGGGCGCACAGATACGCAGTATTTT. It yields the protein CASSPDRGRTDTQYF. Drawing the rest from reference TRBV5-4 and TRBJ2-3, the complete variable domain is ETGVTQSPTHLIKTRGQQVTLRCSSQSGHNTVSWYQQALGQGPQFIFQYYREEENGRGNFPPRFSGLQFPNYSSELNVNALELDDSALYLCASSPDRGRTDTQYFGPGTRLTVL.